This TCR beta chain stems from a study of CD8+ T cells in alopecia areata. Treatment given: oral pan-JAK inhibitor, 5-10 mg twice daily. As for this clone: This sample also contains other DNA sequences that code for the same CDR3.

Following RNA extraction, reverse transcription yielded cDNA that acted as the sequencing template. Profiled with immunoSEQ multiplex PCR; TCRdb holds only in-frame clones, not every one. In the table there are 95,000 to 150,000 clones, roughly 57% of which are singletons. V dropped 0 bases and J dropped 7 bases, with 10 bases sitting between them. Germline V lookup: CDR1 GTSNPN, CDR2 SVGIG (reference sequence). This CDR3 region has 13 residues. The sequences come from CD4+ T cells sorted from blood, collected at week 4, from a patient treated with tofacitinib. V usage is TRBV30 and J usage is TRBJ1-5; TRBD1 might be the D (5 bases). This TCR derives from a human donor with alopecia areata. The CDR3 protein is CAWSVQGNQPQHF. CDR3 in DNA: TGTGCCTGGAGTGTTCAGGGTAACCAGCCCCAGCATTTT.